The clone carrying this T cell receptor (beta chain) was recorded only once. Construction of the TCRbeta library involved unique molecular identifiers. Each CDR3 protein gets one entry after TCRdb re-called the PCR reads with MiXCR. Of tens of thousands of distinct CDR3 sequences in the sample, roughly 5.2% are singletons; the top ten hold approximately 17%. This entry belongs to a study of T-cell reconstitution after alpha-beta-depleted transplantation in children. Per germline, CDR1 WSHSY and CDR2 SAAADI. This CDR3 contains 15 residues. Trimming cost V 3 bases and J 4 bases, with 14 bases left between them.

The V gene is TRBV10-2, the J gene TRBJ2-3; D call uncertain. This sequence originates from a boy in the first two years of life who had a stem cell transplant for acute myeloid leukemia, so the T cells may come from the graft donor. The starting material was PBMCs, mostly from graft donor cells, obtained 180 days after TCRalphabeta/CD19-depleted stem cell transplant. CDR3 nucleotide sequence: TGCGCCAGCAGTGATTGGGGTAGGCTTCCAGATACGCAGTATTTT. Its protein product is CASSDWGRLPDTQYF.